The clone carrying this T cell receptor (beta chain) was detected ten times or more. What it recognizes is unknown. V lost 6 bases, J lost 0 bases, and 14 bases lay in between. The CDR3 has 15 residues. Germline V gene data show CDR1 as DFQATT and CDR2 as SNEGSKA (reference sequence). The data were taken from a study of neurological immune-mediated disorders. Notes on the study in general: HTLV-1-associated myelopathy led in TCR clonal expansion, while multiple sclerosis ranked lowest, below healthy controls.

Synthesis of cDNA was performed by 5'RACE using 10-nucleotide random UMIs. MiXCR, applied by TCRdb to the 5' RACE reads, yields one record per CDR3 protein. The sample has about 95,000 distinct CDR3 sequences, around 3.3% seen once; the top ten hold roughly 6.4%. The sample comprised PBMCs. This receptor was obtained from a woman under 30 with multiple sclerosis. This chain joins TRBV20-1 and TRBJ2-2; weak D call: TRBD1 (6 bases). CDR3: CSAPKGVSNTGELFF. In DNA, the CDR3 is TGCAGTGCACCTAAGGGGGTATCGAACACCGGGGAGCTGTTTTTT.